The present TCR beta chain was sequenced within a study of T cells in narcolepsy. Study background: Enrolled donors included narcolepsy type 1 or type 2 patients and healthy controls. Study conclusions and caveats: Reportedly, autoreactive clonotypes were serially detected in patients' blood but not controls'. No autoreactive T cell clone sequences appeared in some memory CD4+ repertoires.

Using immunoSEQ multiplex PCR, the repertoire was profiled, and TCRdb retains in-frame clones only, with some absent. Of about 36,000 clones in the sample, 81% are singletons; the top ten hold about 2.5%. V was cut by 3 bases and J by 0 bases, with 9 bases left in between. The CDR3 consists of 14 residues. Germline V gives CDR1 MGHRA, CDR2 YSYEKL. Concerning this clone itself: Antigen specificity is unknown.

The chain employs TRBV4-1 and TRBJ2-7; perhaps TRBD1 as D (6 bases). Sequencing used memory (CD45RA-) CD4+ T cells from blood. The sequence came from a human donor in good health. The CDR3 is CASSHTGSSYEQYF. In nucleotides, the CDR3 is TGCGCCAGCAGCCACACAGGGAGCTCCTACGAGCAGTACTTC.